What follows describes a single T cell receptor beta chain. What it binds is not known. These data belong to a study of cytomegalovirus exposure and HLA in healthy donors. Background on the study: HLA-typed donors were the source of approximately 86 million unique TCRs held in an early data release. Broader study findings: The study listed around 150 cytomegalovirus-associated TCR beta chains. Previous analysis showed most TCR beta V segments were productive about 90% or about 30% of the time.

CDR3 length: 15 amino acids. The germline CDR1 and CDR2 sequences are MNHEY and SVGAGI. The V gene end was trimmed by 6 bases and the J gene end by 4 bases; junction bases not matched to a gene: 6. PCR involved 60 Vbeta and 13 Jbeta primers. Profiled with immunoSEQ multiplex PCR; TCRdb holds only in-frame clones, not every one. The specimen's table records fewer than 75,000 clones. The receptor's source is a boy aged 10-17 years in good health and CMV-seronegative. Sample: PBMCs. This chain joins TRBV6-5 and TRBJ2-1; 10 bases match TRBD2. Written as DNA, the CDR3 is TGTGCCAGCAGCGCCGGGACTAGCGAGTACAATGAGCAGTTCTTC. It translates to CASSAGTSEYNEQFF.